This TCR beta chain was sequenced for a study of T cells in Graves' hyperthyroidism and ophthalmopathy. Background on the study: At initial diagnosis, before any treatment had begun, peripheral blood was obtained.

Researchers amplified the TCR beta CDR3 regions from RNA transcripts. The HTBI primer set drove a first-round RT-PCR of the TCR CDR3. TCRdb fed the multiplex PCR reads into MiXCR, producing one record per CDR3 protein. The table has around 290,000 distinct CDR3 sequences, roughly 13% seen once; the top ten hold 7.8%. Hyperthyroidism was newly diagnosed in patients aged 18 to 65 (duration under 2 months). Germline V CDR1 and CDR2: SGHVS, FNYEAQ. The CDR3 is 14 residues long. V lost 2 bases, J lost 7 bases, and 11 bases lay in between. The gene calls are TRBV7-6 and TRBJ2-2; D is undetermined. The sample comprised blood. The sequence was collected from a woman between 25 and 40 years old with Graves' hyperthyroidism that later progressed to Graves' ophthalmopathy. The DNA for the CDR3 is TGTGCCAGCAGCTTAATTAGCTACAGCGGGGAGCTGTTTTTT. Translating gives CASSLISYSGELFF.